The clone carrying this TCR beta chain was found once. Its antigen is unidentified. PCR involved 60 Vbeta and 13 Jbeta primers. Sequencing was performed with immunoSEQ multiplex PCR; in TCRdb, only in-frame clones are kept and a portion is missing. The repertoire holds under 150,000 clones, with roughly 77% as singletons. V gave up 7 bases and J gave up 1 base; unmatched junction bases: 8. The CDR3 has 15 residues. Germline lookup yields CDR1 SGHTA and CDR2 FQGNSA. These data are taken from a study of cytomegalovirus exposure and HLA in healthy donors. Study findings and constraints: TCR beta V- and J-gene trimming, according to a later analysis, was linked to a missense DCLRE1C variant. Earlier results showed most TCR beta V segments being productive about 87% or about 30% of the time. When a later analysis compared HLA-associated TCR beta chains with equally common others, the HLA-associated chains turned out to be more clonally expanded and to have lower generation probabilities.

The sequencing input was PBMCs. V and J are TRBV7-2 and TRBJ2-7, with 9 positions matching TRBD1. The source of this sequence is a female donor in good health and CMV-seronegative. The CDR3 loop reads CASTVTGTGSYEQYF. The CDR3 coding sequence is TGTGCCAGCACCGTCACCGGGACAGGGTCCTACGAGCAGTACTTC.